The 11 T cell receptor beta chains in this list originate from one sample, sequenced in a study of blood T cell repertoires in COVID-19. TCRdb's copy holds only in-frame clones and misses some; the assay was immunoSEQ multiplex PCR. The sample yields about 430,000 clones, nearly 90% seen once. Sequencing was done on a sample of PBMCs or T cells enriched from blood (not recorded which). The receptors come from a woman younger than 35 who had been exposed to COVID-19.

The chain combines TRBV28 with TRBJ2-7, with 8 positions matching TRBD1. The trim removed 7 bases at V and 3 bases at J, leaving 11 bases unmatched. Germline V CDR1 and CDR2: MDHEN, SYDVKM. The CDR3 sequence is 15 residues long. The CDR3 sequence is CASTLEGQGDYEQYF. CDR3 in DNA: TGTGCCAGCACCCTGGAAGGACAGGGAGACTACGAGCAGTACTTC.

This clone has a handful of counts. The CDR3 sequence: CASSPTGTSGTDTQYF. The CDR3 nucleotides are TGTGCCAGCAGTCCAACCGGGACTAGCGGTACAGATACGCAGTATTTT. V is TRBV11-3 and J is TRBJ2-3; 11 bases align to TRBD2. V lost 6 bases and J lost 3; bases outside the gene matches: 8. The germline V gene has CDR1 SGHNT and CDR2 YENEEA. The CDR3 loop spans 16 amino acids.

This clone was counted a few times. The CDR3 sequence is CATSKGQGLDTEAFF. Written as DNA, the CDR3 is TGTGCCACCAGCAAGGGACAGGGGTTGGACACTGAAGCTTTCTTT. The rearrangement joins TRBV15 to TRBJ1-1, with 10 bases matching TRBD1. The CDR3 runs to 15 residues. The V gene's germline CDR1 is LNHNV and CDR2 YYDKDF (reference sequence). V trimming: 4 bases; J trimming: 3 bases; junction bases outside the gene matches: 5. Full variable domain (rest looked up from reference TRBV15 and TRBJ1-1): DAMVIQNPRYQVTQFGKPVTLSCSQTLNHNVMYWYQQKSSQAPKLLFHYYDKDFNNEADTPDNFQSRRPNTSFCFLDIRSPGLGDTAMYLCATSKGQGLDTEAFFGQGTRLTVV.

This clone was counted a few times. The chain joins TRBV7-8 to TRBJ2-3; 8 bases match TRBD2. Losses at the gene ends were 3 bases for V and 6 bases for J; bases not matched to a gene: 8. The CDR3 consists of 15 residues. The V gene's germline CDR1 is SGHVS and CDR2 FQNEAQ. The CDR3 bases are TGTGCCAGCAGCTTCCAGAGCGGGAGTCCGGATACGCAGTATTTT. Translating it yields CASSFQSGSPDTQYF.

The chain employs TRBV5-8 and TRBJ1-1; D uncertain. Germline V gene data show CDR1 as SGHTS and CDR2 as YDEGEE. Trimming took 4 bases from V and 6 from J, leaving 19 bases between them. The CDR3 extends over 15 amino acids. Here the CDR3 DNA reads TGTGCCAGCAGCCAAGAGGGTCGACGGGATTCTGAAGCTTTCTTT. Translated, it gives CASSQEGRRDSEAFF. Complete variable domain (other parts from reference TRBV5-8 and TRBJ1-1): EAGVTQSPTHLIKTRGQQATLRCSPISGHTSVYWYQQALGLGLQFLLWYDEGEERNRGNFPPRFSGRQFPNYSSELNVNALELEDSALYLCASSQEGRRDSEAFFGQGTRLTVV.

This chain joins TRBV5-1 and TRBJ2-7; unclear D gene. V lost 7 bases, J lost 4 bases, and 18 bases lay in between. The CDR3 is 14 amino acids. Germline CDR1 is SGHRS and CDR2 is YFSETQ. The CDR3 nucleotides are TGCGCCAGCTCCACAACTCTGGGCAAATACGAGCAGTACTTC. Translation gives CASSTTLGKYEQYF.

The gene calls are TRBV2 and TRBJ1-1; D possibly corresponds to TRBD1 (5 bases). V was pared by 3 bases and J by 1 base, with 9 bases between. The CDR3 is made up of 14 amino acids. Germline-derived CDR1 and CDR2 are SNHLY and FYNNEI. The CDR3 spells CASSERGWNTEAFF. DNA of the CDR3: TGTGCCAGCAGTGAGCGGGGGTGGAACACTGAAGCTTTCTTT.

Worth noting for this clone: Other nucleotide sequences in the sample specify the same CDR3. This chain uses TRBV18 with TRBJ1-1; a possible D gene is TRBD1 (5 bases). This CDR3 has 14 residues. CDR1 is KGHSH and CDR2 is LQKENI in the germline V gene. V was shortened by 1 base and J by 1 base, with 7 bases between the two germline ends. DNA of the CDR3: TGTGCCAGCTCACCACGCAGGGAGAACACTGAAGCTTTCTTT. Translation gives CASSPRRENTEAFF.

This chain links TRBV27 with TRBJ1-4, with TRBD1 matching over 7 bases. The germline V gene encodes CDR1 MNHEY and CDR2 SMNVEV (reference sequence). The CDR3 sequence is 16 residues long. The ends lost 6 bases at V and 6 bases at J; junction bases unmatched: 13. CDR3 sequence (DNA): TGTGCCAGCAGCCGACGGGTAGGGGGCTTGGATGAAAAACTGTTTTTT. This sequence encodes CASSRRVGGLDEKLFF. Combining the CDR3 with reference TRBV27 and TRBJ1-4 gives the whole variable domain EAQVTQNPRYLITVTGKKLTVTCSQNMNHEYMSWYRQDPGLGLRQIYYSMNVEVTDKGDVPEGYKVSRKEKRNFPLILESPSPNQTSLYFCASSRRVGGLDEKLFFGSGTQLSVL.

The rearrangement joins TRBV27 to TRBJ2-5, with 11 positions matching TRBD2. Germline V gene data show CDR1 as MNHEY and CDR2 as SMNVEV (reference sequence). CDR3 length equals 16 residues. Trimming cost V 10 bases and J 3 bases; bases outside gene matches: 13. The CDR3 nucleotides are TGTGCCACCGCAACCCGACTAGCGGGAAGGGAAGAGACCCAGTACTTC. The encoded protein is CATATRLAGREETQYF.

Note on this clone: One end of the junction varies from germline; a read error may be responsible. Different DNA sequences within this sample yield the same CDR3. The chain recombines TRBV18 with TRBJ1-2; 7 nucleotides align to TRBD1. This CDR3 contains 15 residues. Germline values: CDR1 KGHSH, CDR2 LQKENI. The CDR3 spells CASSSFGQVNYGYTF. CDR3 bases: TGTGCCAGCTCATCGTTCGGACAGGTTAACTATGGCTATACCTTC.